The entry that follows covers one TCR beta chain sequence. The sample comes from a study of blood T cell repertoires in COVID-19. Study in general: From the United States, Italy and Spain came samples of acute and convalescent COVID-19. From T cells, B-cell-depleted T cells, or PBMCs came the material, which was cDNA or gDNA.

Clones were sequenced by immunoSEQ multiplex PCR, and TCRdb holds only the in-frame ones, with some missing. The sample holds 170,000 or so clones; around 85% are singletons and the top ten take approximately 6.2%. CDR1 and CDR2 (germline): SQVTM, ANQGSEA. This CDR3 region has 13 residues. Trimming took 5 bases from V and 9 from J, leaving 19 bases between them. Participant-reported clinical history was the basis for cohort assignment. Resolution of symptoms, clearance, or two negative PCRs was present in recovered Cohort 3 donors. This receptor was taken from a man aged 40-49 years who had recovered from COVID-19. The V gene is TRBV29-1, the J gene TRBJ1-1, with D maybe TRBD1 (6 bases). The source material was PBMCs or T cells enriched from blood (not recorded which). This chain's CDR3 is CSVTGGDAPQAFF. CDR3 in DNA: TGCAGCGTTACTGGGGGCGATGCCCCACAAGCTTTCTTT.